This T cell receptor (beta chain) was identified during a study of response to subunit inactivated influenza vaccine. Study outcomes and limitations: It was suggested by the authors that few new T cells are recruited by each seasonal influenza vaccination.

This CDR3 is built from 18 residues. CDR1 and CDR2 (germline): SQVTM, ANQGSEA. The V segment lost 0 bases and the J segment 0 bases; nucleotides outside the gene matches: 11. TCRdb called the RT-PCR reads again in MiXCR, with one record for every CDR3 protein. The repertoire includes approximately 500,000 distinct CDR3 sequences, roughly 13% of them detected once, and about 12% sits in the top ten. With regard to this clonotype: Its matching antigen is unknown.

Material: PBMCs from blood, obtained more than 35 days after vaccination. This TCR was sampled from a man aged 45 to 65 who received an inactivated influenza vaccine. The chain links TRBV29-1 to TRBJ2-1; 7 bases align to TRBD2. The CDR3 loop reads CSVEEALAEWVSYNEQFF. Here the CDR3 DNA reads TGCAGCGTTGAAGAGGCCCTAGCGGAGTGGGTCTCCTACAATGAGCAGTTCTTC.